The rows below give T cell receptor beta chains drawn from one sample of a study of blood T cell repertoires in COVID-19. Some clones are missing from TCRdb's copy, which holds only in-frame ones; the method was immunoSEQ multiplex PCR. The repertoire consists of about 180,000 clones, with 80% to 85% occurring once and the leading ten covering about 7.1%. Material for sequencing was peripheral blood. These TCRs come from an older woman with COVID-19, enrolled during active disease. The CDR3 runs from the conserved cysteine through the conserved F or W. Fields, in order: D gene, V gene, J gene, clone size, CDR3 DNA, CDR3 protein. The D gene is left open where the match is weak. The size entry is marked missing in some rows and otherwise reads once, few, many or a size class.

d_gene: .
v_gene: TRBV27
j_gene: TRBJ1-5
abundance: few
CDR3nt: TGTGCCAGCAGTTTGGTGAGGGATCAGCCCCAGCATTTT
CDR3aa: CASSLVRDQPQHF

d_gene: TRBD1
v_gene: TRBV28
j_gene: TRBJ2-1
abundance: once
CDR3nt: TGTGCCAGCAGTCGGGACAGGTACAATGAGCAGTTCTTC
CDR3aa: CASSRDRYNEQFF

d_gene: TRBD2
v_gene: TRBV2
j_gene: TRBJ2-1
abundance: .
CDR3nt: TGTGCCAGCAGTGATTCGCGACTAGCTTCGGTTTCGAATGAGCAGTTCTTC
CDR3aa: CASSDSRLASVSNEQFF

d_gene: TRBD2
v_gene: TRBV7-2
j_gene: TRBJ2-1
abundance: .
CDR3nt: TGTGCCAGCAGCTTAACTCTGAGCGGGAGGCCCAAAAACAATGAGCAGTTCTTC
CDR3aa: CASSLTLSGRPKNNEQFF

d_gene: TRBD1
v_gene: TRBV5-4
j_gene: TRBJ2-1
abundance: .
CDR3nt: TGTGCCAGCAGTCCACAGGGGGCCTACAATGAGCAGTTCTTC
CDR3aa: CASSPQGAYNEQFF

d_gene: .
v_gene: TRBV6-4
j_gene: TRBJ1-5
abundance: .
CDR3nt: TGTGCCAGCAGTGCGACAGGCCTTAGCAATCAGCCCCAGCATTTT
CDR3aa: CASSATGLSNQPQHF

d_gene: .
v_gene: TRBV29-1
j_gene: TRBJ1-2
abundance: .
CDR3nt: TGCAGCGTTGAAGGGGCCCACCAGAATGGCTACACCTTC
CDR3aa: CSVEGAHQNGYTF

d_gene: TRBD1
v_gene: TRBV15
j_gene: TRBJ1-2
abundance: once
CDR3nt: TGTGCCACCAGTACCGGGACAGGTGATCGCTACACCTTC
CDR3aa: CATSTGTGDRYTF

d_gene: TRBD1
v_gene: TRBV3-1/TRBV3-2
j_gene: TRBJ1-3
abundance: .
CDR3nt: TGTGCCAGCAGTCTACAGGGGGCTGGAAACACCATATATTTT
CDR3aa: CASSLQGAGNTIYF

d_gene: TRBD1
v_gene: TRBV5-1
j_gene: TRBJ2-7
abundance: few
CDR3nt: TGCGCCAGCAGCTTGGCCGAGACAGGGGTGGACGAGCAGTACTTC
CDR3aa: CASSLAETGVDEQYF

d_gene: .
v_gene: TRBV2
j_gene: TRBJ2-7
abundance: many
CDR3nt: TGTGCCAGCACAGAGGGCCATTACGAGCAGTACTTC
CDR3aa: CASTEGHYEQYF

d_gene: .
v_gene: TRBV14
j_gene: TRBJ1-1
abundance: .
CDR3nt: TGTGCCAGCAGCCAAGTTCCCTGGGGAGGGGAAGCTTTCTTT
CDR3aa: CASSQVPWGGEAFF

d_gene: .
v_gene: TRBV5-4
j_gene: TRBJ2-3
abundance: few
CDR3nt: TGTGCCAGCAGCTATACTTCAAAAGGCACAGATACGCAGTATTTT
CDR3aa: CASSYTSKGTDTQYF

d_gene: TRBD1
v_gene: TRBV19
j_gene: TRBJ1-5
abundance: .
CDR3nt: TGTGCCGCCGGACAGGTACCCCAGCCCCAGCATTTT
CDR3aa: CAAGQVPQPQHF

d_gene: .
v_gene: TRBV29-1
j_gene: TRBJ2-2
abundance: .
CDR3nt: TGCAGCGCCCGGGGTAGCGGGAACACCGGGGAGCTGTTTTTT
CDR3aa: CSARGSGNTGELFF

d_gene: .
v_gene: TRBV11-2
j_gene: TRBJ2-3
abundance: .
CDR3nt: TGTGCCAGCAGCTTAACCCAGCGCACCACAGATACGCAGTATTTT
CDR3aa: CASSLTQRTTDTQYF

d_gene: TRBD2
v_gene: TRBV9
j_gene: TRBJ2-3
abundance: .
CDR3nt: TGTGCCAGCAGCGTAGGGGCTAGCGGGGTCACAGATACGCAGTATTTT
CDR3aa: CASSVGASGVTDTQYF

d_gene: TRBD1
v_gene: TRBV5-1
j_gene: TRBJ1-1
abundance: .
CDR3nt: TGCGCCAGCAGCCCCGGACAGGTCCGGAGTCCCACTGAAGCTTTCTTT
CDR3aa: CASSPGQVRSPTEAFF

d_gene: .
v_gene: TRBV6-1
j_gene: TRBJ2-2
abundance: .
CDR3nt: TGTGCCAGCAGTGAAGGAGCTAGCAGAATGCGTAGGACCGGGGAGCTGTTTTTT
CDR3aa: CASSEGASRMRRTGELFF

d_gene: TRBD1
v_gene: TRBV2
j_gene: TRBJ1-1
abundance: once
CDR3nt: TGTGCCAGCAGGGGCCGGGACAGGGCGAGCACTGAAGCTTTCTTT
CDR3aa: CASRGRDRASTEAFF

d_gene: TRBD1
v_gene: TRBV3-1/TRBV3-2
j_gene: TRBJ2-1
abundance: once
CDR3nt: TGTGCCAGCAGCCTTCCAGGGGGCATGGAGCAGTTCTTC
CDR3aa: CASSLPGGMEQFF

d_gene: .
v_gene: TRBV3-1/TRBV3-2
j_gene: TRBJ2-7
abundance: .
CDR3nt: TGTGCCAGCAGGGAGGGACTTGCCTACGAGCAGTACTTC
CDR3aa: CASREGLAYEQYF

d_gene: TRBD1
v_gene: TRBV28
j_gene: TRBJ2-7
abundance: .
CDR3nt: TGTGCCAGCACCCAGGGACAGGGGAATCGCGAGCAGTACTTC
CDR3aa: CASTQGQGNREQYF

d_gene: .
v_gene: TRBV7-2
j_gene: TRBJ1-5
abundance: .
CDR3nt: TGTGCCAGCAGCCTCATTCAAGCTCAGCCCCAGCATTTT
CDR3aa: CASSLIQAQPQHF

d_gene: .
v_gene: TRBV25-1
j_gene: TRBJ2-5
abundance: .
CDR3nt: TGTGCCAGCAGAGACACCCGGGACTACCAAGAGACCCAGTACTTC
CDR3aa: CASRDTRDYQETQYF

d_gene: TRBD1
v_gene: TRBV6-5
j_gene: TRBJ1-3
abundance: .
CDR3nt: TGTGCCAGCAGCACGGGACAGGGCGCTGGAAACACCATATATTTT
CDR3aa: CASSTGQGAGNTIYF

d_gene: .
v_gene: TRBV7-2
j_gene: TRBJ2-7
abundance: .
CDR3nt: TGTGCCAGCAGCTTAGCAGTAACGAGCTCCTACGAGCAGTACTTC
CDR3aa: CASSLAVTSSYEQYF

d_gene: TRBD1
v_gene: TRBV2
j_gene: TRBJ2-7
abundance: .
CDR3nt: TGTGCCAGCAGGGTATCGGGACAGGGACGGTACGAGCAGTACTTC
CDR3aa: CASRVSGQGRYEQYF

d_gene: TRBD2
v_gene: TRBV7-2
j_gene: TRBJ2-7
abundance: .
CDR3nt: TGTGCCAGCAGCTTAATGCTAGCGGGAGTTCTCGAGCAGTACTTC
CDR3aa: CASSLMLAGVLEQYF

d_gene: .
v_gene: TRBV9
j_gene: TRBJ2-6
abundance: .
CDR3nt: TGTGCCAGCAGCGTAGGTGCCGGTTCTGGGGCCAACGTCCTGACTTTC
CDR3aa: CASSVGAGSGANVLTF

d_gene: .
v_gene: TRBV5-4
j_gene: TRBJ2-7
abundance: .
CDR3nt: TGTGCCAGCAGCGCAACTCCCGGCTACGAGCAGTACTTC
CDR3aa: CASSATPGYEQYF

d_gene: TRBD1
v_gene: TRBV27
j_gene: TRBJ1-4
abundance: few
CDR3nt: TGTGCCAGCAGTCCCAGGGGGCGCGAGGATGAAAAACTGTTTTTT
CDR3aa: CASSPRGREDEKLFF

d_gene: TRBD2
v_gene: TRBV10-3
j_gene: TRBJ2-7
abundance: .
CDR3nt: TGTGCCATCAGTGAGGGGGCGGGAGCCCCCTACGAGCAGTACTTC
CDR3aa: CAISEGAGAPYEQYF

d_gene: .
v_gene: TRBV2
j_gene: TRBJ1-4
abundance: .
CDR3nt: TGTGCCAGCAGTGAAGGGCAGTCTAATGAAAAACTGTTTTTT
CDR3aa: CASSEGQSNEKLFF

d_gene: .
v_gene: TRBV6-6
j_gene: TRBJ1-2
abundance: .
CDR3nt: TGTGCCAGCAGTTCGTTGACAGGTCTGGGTGATGGCTACACCTTC
CDR3aa: CASSSLTGLGDGYTF

d_gene: TRBD2
v_gene: TRBV28
j_gene: TRBJ2-3
abundance: .
CDR3nt: TGTGCCAGCAGTTTGACGGGGGGTACAGATACGCAGTATTTT
CDR3aa: CASSLTGGTDTQYF

d_gene: TRBD2
v_gene: TRBV10-1
j_gene: TRBJ2-1
abundance: .
CDR3nt: TGCGCCAGCAGTCCGGGACTAGCGCCTCCCTACAATGAGCAGTTCTTC
CDR3aa: CASSPGLAPPYNEQFF

d_gene: TRBD1
v_gene: TRBV3-1/TRBV3-2
j_gene: TRBJ1-2
abundance: .
CDR3nt: TGTGCCAGCAGCATCGGGACAGGGAACTATGGCTACACCTTC
CDR3aa: CASSIGTGNYGYTF

d_gene: .
v_gene: TRBV9
j_gene: TRBJ1-2
abundance: .
CDR3nt: TGTGCCAGCAGCCCCTCAGGCTCAGAAAACTATGGCTACACCTTC
CDR3aa: CASSPSGSENYGYTF

d_gene: .
v_gene: TRBV3-1/TRBV3-2
j_gene: TRBJ2-1
abundance: .
CDR3nt: TGTGCCAGCAGCCAACAAAGTTTCCGAGGGCAGTTCTTC
CDR3aa: CASSQQSFRGQFF

d_gene: .
v_gene: TRBV6-2/TRBV6-3
j_gene: TRBJ1-5
abundance: .
CDR3nt: TGTGCCAGCAGTTACTACCGACAGGCGTCTAATCAGCCCCAGCATTTT
CDR3aa: CASSYYRQASNQPQHF